Following are 27 T cell receptor beta chains from one sample sequenced in a study of T cell responses to AZD1222 COVID-19 vaccine. TCRdb's copy holds only in-frame clones and misses some; the assay was immunoSEQ multiplex PCR. Counted here are 100,000 to 150,000 clones, around 87% occurring once; the ten biggest clones make up roughly a tenth. The sequenced sample was peripheral blood, obtained on day 0 of AZD1222 vaccination. Every receptor here comes from an adult in good health.

As concerns this clone: At one of its ends the junction is not consistent with the germline gene, which may arise from a read error. The chain employs TRBV7-7 and TRBJ2-5, with no clear D. The length of the CDR3 is 14 residues. Germline V lookup: CDR1 SSHAT, CDR2 FNYEAQ (reference sequence). CDR3 residues: CASSLEWGQETQYF. The DNA of the CDR3 is TGTGCTAGCAGCTTAGAATGGGGACAAGAGACCCAGTACTTC.

In DNA form, the CDR3 reads TGTGCCAGCAGTACAGGGGGGGCAGCTTTCTTT. Its protein product is CASSTGGAAFF. V is TRBV12-3 or TRBV12-4 and J is TRBJ1-1; 8 bases line up with TRBD1. CDR3 length: 11 residues. The J segment lost 10 bases and the V segment lost 5 bases, leaving 3 bases of the junction unmatched.

The chain recombines TRBV5-1 with TRBJ1-6; D not certain. This CDR3 is 16 amino acids long. Germline lookup yields CDR1 SGHRS and CDR2 YFSETQ. The V and J ends lost 3 bases and 5 bases respectively, with 15 bases between them. The CDR3 region is CASSSAIGHNNSPLHF. The CDR3 nucleotides read TGCGCCAGCAGCTCCGCGATTGGGCACAATAATTCACCCCTCCACTTT. Full variable domain (remainder filled in from reference TRBV5-1 and TRBJ1-6): KAGVTQTPRYLIKTRGQQVTLSCSPISGHRSVSWYQQTPGQGLQFLFEYFSETQRNKGNFPGRFSGRQFSNSRSEMNVSTLELGDSALYLCASSSAIGHNNSPLHFGNGTRLTVT.

This clone was detected only once. The chain links TRBV30 to TRBJ1-2; a possible D gene is TRBD1 (6 bases). The germline V and J ends were trimmed by 0 bases and 8 bases, with 13 bases remaining between them. The CDR3 is made up of 13 amino acids. Germline CDR1 reads GTSNPN; CDR2 reads SVGIG (reference sequence). The CDR3 DNA sequence: TGTGCCTGGAGTGTACTGGGGGGCGGGGGCTACACCTTC. Encoded protein: CAWSVLGGGGYTF. The entire variable domain, with the rest obtained from reference TRBV30 and TRBJ1-2, is as follows: SQTIHQWPATLVQPVGSPLSLECTVEGTSNPNLYWYRQAAGRGLQLLFYSVGIGQISSEVPQNLSASRPQDRQFILSSKKLLLSDSGFYLCAWSVLGGGGYTFGSGTRLTVV.

This clone has only a few counts. The CDR3: CASSLGGKLGFF. CDR3 coding DNA: TGCGCCAGCAGCTTGGGGGGAAAATTGGGGTTCTTC. The chain combines TRBV5-1 with TRBJ2-1; D remains ambiguous. This CDR3 comprises 12 residues. Germline V gene sequence: CDR1 SGHRS, CDR2 YFSETQ. Trimming shortened V by 0 bases and J by 15 bases, and 13 bases separated the two germline ends.

This clone was picked up a small number of times. The V and J genes are TRBV27 and TRBJ2-6; 7 bases are shared with TRBD1. With V trimmed by 5 bases and J by 1 base, 5 bases remained unmatched. This CDR3 is 16 amino acids long. CDR1 MNHEY and CDR2 SMNVEV come from the germline V gene (reference sequence). CDR3 in amino acids: CASSPSTGSGANVLTF. CDR3 bases: TGTGCCAGCAGTCCATCGACAGGGTCTGGGGCCAACGTCCTGACTTTC.

The chain links TRBV10-3 to TRBJ1-3; no firm D call. Per the germline V gene, CDR1 is ENHRY and CDR2 is SYGVKD. The CDR3 contains 13 residues. V lost 4 bases and J lost 4, with 8 bases in between. In nucleotides, the CDR3 is TGTGCCATCAGTGCCGGTGGGGGAAACACCATATATTTT. It codes for CAISAGGGNTIYF.

V and J are TRBV28 and TRBJ1-5, with unresolved D. The CDR3 has 15 residues. Germline V lookup: CDR1 MDHEN, CDR2 SYDVKM. V was clipped by 3 bases and J by 2 bases, with 11 bases between them. The CDR3, as DNA: TGTGCCAGCAGTTTGGCCGGCCAGGGCAATCAGCCCCAGCATTTT. Translating gives CASSLAGQGNQPQHF.

This clone was counted once. The J gene is TRBJ2-7, the V gene TRBV7-3; the D is unclear. The V end lost 4 bases, the J end lost 7 bases, and 8 bases lay between the germline ends. The germline V gene encodes CDR1 SGHTA and CDR2 FQGTGA. The CDR3 spans 11 residues. CDR3 loop: CASSSLVEQYF. CDR3 in DNA: TGTGCCAGCAGCTCGCTGGTGGAGCAGTACTTC.

This clone was picked up a small number of times. V gene TRBV12-3 or TRBV12-4 combines with J gene TRBJ1-1; a weak D match, TRBD1 (5 bases). V lost 5 bases and J 11 bases, leaving 18 bases between the germline ends. The CDR3 is made up of 13 amino acids. Here the CDR3 DNA reads TGTGCCAGCAGTCGAGGGGCAGGGCTGAAGGCTTTCTTT. Residues: CASSRGAGLKAFF.

J is TRBJ1-2 and V is TRBV14, with 7 positions matching TRBD1. This CDR3 contains 13 residues. Germline-derived CDR1 and CDR2 are SGHDN and FVKESK. Unmatched junction bases numbered 3, after V lost 0 bases and J lost 8 bases. The CDR3: CASSQDDRAGYTF. The CDR3 DNA sequence: TGTGCCAGCAGCCAAGATGACAGGGCCGGCTACACCTTC.

J is TRBJ2-1 and V is TRBV27; 9 bases align to TRBD1. Unmatched junction bases numbered 8, after V lost 3 bases and J lost 2 bases. The CDR3 is 17 residues long. From germline, CDR1 is MNHEY and CDR2 SMNVEV (reference sequence). In DNA form, the CDR3 reads TGTGCCAGCAGTTTGTATTTGGGACAGGGCCCCTACAATGAGCAGTTCTTC. It translates to CASSLYLGQGPYNEQFF.

This chain links TRBV19 with TRBJ2-1; the match to TRBD2 covers 7 bases. This CDR3 spans 14 amino acids. CDR1 LNHDA and CDR2 SQIVND come from the germline V gene (reference sequence). The junction had 9 bases not matched to a gene; V was cut back by 10 bases and J by 3 bases. The CDR3 nucleotides read TGTGCCACCTCCCGGGGACTACTCTACAATGAGCAGTTCTTC. Translated: CATSRGLLYNEQFF.

The chain couples TRBV5-6 to TRBJ2-7; perhaps TRBD2 as D (6 bases). The CDR3 runs to 18 residues. Trimming stripped 1 base from V and 4 bases from J, with 24 bases between. CDR1 and CDR2 (germline): SGHDT, YYEEEE. CDR3 in DNA: TGTGCCAGCAGCTTGTTATTGGGGCACGCCGGGAGAGGATACGAGCAGTACTTC. Translated: CASSLLLGHAGRGYEQYF. Filled out from reference TRBV5-6 and TRBJ2-7, the complete variable domain reads DAGVTQSPTHLIKTRGQQVTLRCSPKSGHDTVSWYQQALGQGPQFIFQYYEEEERQRGNFPDRFSGHQFPNYSSELNVNALLLGDSALYLCASSLLLGHAGRGYEQYFGPGTRLTVT.

The chain combines TRBV6-5 with TRBJ2-7; D uncertain. Germline V gives CDR1 MNHEY, CDR2 SVGAGI. The CDR3 has 14 residues. V was shortened by 4 bases and J by 6 bases, with 16 bases between the two germline ends. In nucleotides, the CDR3 is TGTGCCAGCAGTTTCTTACGCAGACAAGGCGAGCAGTACTTC. This gives the protein CASSFLRRQGEQYF.

The V gene is TRBV6-5, the J gene TRBJ1-3; TRBD1 matches 8 bases. Trimming took 7 bases from V and 0 from J; bases not matched to a gene: 2. This CDR3 contains 14 residues. Per germline, CDR1 MNHEY and CDR2 SVGAGI. The CDR3 here is CASKGQVSGNTIYF. The CDR3 nucleotides read TGTGCCAGCAAGGGACAGGTCTCTGGAAACACCATATATTTT.

The chain uses TRBV30 and TRBJ1-2, with D possibly TRBD1 on 5 matching bases. This CDR3 contains 14 residues. Germline V lookup: CDR1 GTSNPN, CDR2 SVGIG (reference sequence). Trimming left V 0 bases short and J 3 bases short, with 11 bases between. The CDR3 region has the DNA TGTGCCTGGAGTGTGGGGGAGGCGTACTATGGCTACACCTTC. Protein: CAWSVGEAYYGYTF.

Concerning this clone: The same CDR3 is also encoded by other DNA sequences in this sample. The rearrangement links TRBV7-9 to TRBJ1-2; tentative D call: TRBD1 (5 bases). V lost 3 bases, J lost 4 bases, and 9 bases lay in between. Germline-derived CDR1 and CDR2 are SEHNR and FQNEAQ (reference sequence). CDR3 length: 13 residues. The CDR3 coding sequence is TGTGCCAGCAGCTTGGGGCAGGGCTATGGCTACACCTTC. It is translated as CASSLGQGYGYTF. The full variable domain, completed using reference TRBV7-9 and TRBJ1-2, is DTGVSQNPRHKITKRGQNVTFRCDPISEHNRLYWYRQTLGQGPEFLTYFQNEAQLEKSRLLSDRFSAERPKGSFSTLEIQRTEQGDSAMYLCASSLGQGYGYTFGSGTRLTVV.

This sequence joins TRBV13 and TRBJ2-2; 10 nucleotides line up with TRBD2. The CDR3 runs to 14 residues. Germline-derived CDR1 and CDR2 are PRHDT and FYEKMQ (reference sequence). V shed 5 bases and J 6 bases; nucleotides not matched to a gene: 3. CDR3 sequence reads: CASSISGGPGELFF. As DNA, the CDR3 is TGTGCCAGCAGCATTAGCGGGGGGCCCGGGGAGCTGTTTTTT. The complete variable domain, with remaining parts taken from reference TRBV13 and TRBJ2-2, reads AAGVIQSPRHLIKEKRETATLKCYPIPRHDTVYWYQQGPGQDPQFLISFYEKMQSDKGSIPDRFSAQQFSDYHSELNMSSLELGDSALYFCASSISGGPGELFFGEGSRLTVL.

This clone was seen just once. The J gene is TRBJ1-1, the V gene TRBV5-1; D unresolved. Trimming pared 3 bases from V and 0 bases from J, leaving 9 bases between. The CDR3 extends over 14 amino acids. The germline CDR1 and CDR2 sequences are SGHRS and YFSETQ. For the CDR3, the DNA is TGCGCCAGCAGCTCCGACGGCATGAACACTGAAGCTTTCTTT. As protein: CASSSDGMNTEAFF.

This clone was seen a handful of times. This chain connects TRBV11-2 to TRBJ2-7; the D is unclear. Germline CDR1 SGHAT, CDR2 FQNNGV. There are 14 residues in the CDR3. V was shortened by 4 bases and J by 2 bases, with 12 bases between the two germline ends. CDR3 amino acids: CASSSKTATYEQYF. The DNA of the CDR3 is TGTGCCAGCAGCTCCAAGACGGCTACCTACGAGCAGTACTTC.

The chain couples TRBV7-9 to TRBJ1-4; perhaps TRBD1 as D (6 bases). Germline CDR1 and CDR2: SEHNR and FQNEAQ (reference sequence). The CDR3 is 14 amino acids. Between the trimmed V and J ends, which lost 4 bases and 5 bases, there was a span of 11 bases. CDR3 region: CASSSGQKNEKLFF. The CDR3 nucleotides read TGTGCCAGCAGCTCCGGACAGAAAAATGAAAAACTGTTTTTT.

The chain has TRBV5-6 and TRBJ2-7, with unresolved D. With 0 bases removed from V and 4 bases from J, the gap between germline ends came to 11 bases. This CDR3 is 14 amino acids long. Germline-derived CDR1 and CDR2 are SGHDT and YYEEEE. The CDR3 loop is CASSLEMVGYEQYF. CDR3 in DNA: TGTGCCAGCAGCTTGGAGATGGTCGGGTACGAGCAGTACTTC.

V gene TRBV6-1 combines with J gene TRBJ2-1; 7 positions agree with TRBD2. The germline V gene encodes CDR1 MNHNS and CDR2 SASEGT. With V trimmed by 0 bases and J by 4 bases, 0 bases remained unmatched. The CDR3 loop spans 14 amino acids. CDR3 in DNA: TGTGCCAGCAGTGAAGCGGGAGGGTACAATGAGCAGTTCTTC. It is translated as CASSEAGGYNEQFF.

The V call is TRBV27, the J call TRBJ2-1; perhaps TRBD2 as D (5 bases). The germline V gene encodes CDR1 MNHEY and CDR2 SMNVEV (reference sequence). CDR3 length: 14 residues. The ends were cut back, 1 base at V and 10 bases at J, with 14 bases in the middle. The CDR3 loop is CASSLYGAGQEQFF. The CDR3 DNA follows: TGTGCCAGCAGTTTATACGGCGCGGGTCAGGAGCAGTTCTTC.

This chain links TRBV2 with TRBJ1-1; D may be TRBD1 (5 bases). The CDR3 runs 15 residues. V lost 2 bases to trimming and J lost 2 bases, with 12 bases between them. In germline, CDR1 is SNHLY, CDR2 FYNNEI. CDR3 region: CASSERATGNTEAFF. The CDR3 region has the DNA TGTGCCAGCAGTGAAAGGGCTACAGGTAACACTGAAGCTTTCTTT.

The chain combines TRBV7-2 with TRBJ2-5; TRBD1 matches at 8 bases. With V trimmed by 5 bases and J by 5 bases, 7 bases remained unmatched. Germline-derived CDR1 and CDR2 are SGHTA and FQGNSA. The CDR3 has 14 amino acids. The CDR3 DNA reads TGTGCCAGCAGCCAGGACAGGGTGGCGGAGACCCAGTACTTC. Translation: CASSQDRVAETQYF. The full variable domain, with the rest looked up from reference TRBV7-2 and TRBJ2-5, is GAGVSQSPSNKVTEKGKDVELRCDPISGHTALYWYRQSLGQGLEFLIYFQGNSAPDKSGLPSDRFSAERTGGSVSTLTIQRTQQEDSAVYLCASSQDRVAETQYFGPGTRLLVL.